Listed here is a single T cell receptor beta chain. Its antigen is not identified. This record comes from a study of CXCR3-negative and CXCR3-positive naive CD8 T cells. General study points: Within a donor, both naive subsets shared TRBV-TRBJ usage, unlike memory cells. CXCR3 expression partially decreased after cryopreservation; most assays used fresh PBMCs.

Triplicate sorts, around 300,000 cells apiece, were made for each CD8+ T cell subset. Germline V CDR1 and CDR2: SGDLS, YYNGEE. This CDR3 is built from 14 residues. 5' RACE that incorporated UMI labels was used to prepare the TRB cDNA libraries. TCRdb reprocessed the 5' RACE reads and keeps a single row for each CDR3 protein, giving no DNA. The listing records tens of thousands of distinct CDR3 sequences. The chain recombines TRBV9 with TRBJ2-7; TCRdb proposes TRBD1, but this gene call is untestable without DNA. This clonotype originated in a human donor in good health. Some clones in this sample may be carry-over from other donors' samples. Sequences were obtained from naive CXCR3- CD8+ T cells from blood. Described subset: CD45RO-CCR7+CD27+CD95- naive CD8+ T cells lacking CXCR3 (TNR3-). CDR3 sequence: CASSGPRGEHEQYF.